Here is one T cell receptor (beta chain) with its context. Treatment indicated: approximately 18 received Ad26.COV2.S at low or high dose, single or two shots; 5 received placebo; per-sample allocation not given. Collection of the samples took place on day 63 after the first injection of vaccine or placebo. Data came from immunoSEQ multiplex PCR; TCRdb stores just in-frame clones and leaves some out. This sample has about 410,000 clones, with about 89% found just once. Germline CDR1 reads SEHNR; CDR2 reads FQNEAQ (reference sequence). This CDR3 is built from 17 residues. V shed 1 base and J 5 bases; nucleotides not matched to a gene: 13. The data belong to a study of Ad26.COV2.S vaccination and SARS-CoV-2 variants. For the study at large: The authors gave Ad26.COV2.S intramuscularly, either once or twice 56 days apart.

The specimen comprised peripheral blood, sampled in a trial of Ad26.COV2.S vaccine versus placebo. This chain links TRBV7-9 with TRBJ2-7, with TRBD1 matching over 8 bases. The source of this sequence is a person between 18 and 60 years old who received the Ad26.COV2.S COVID-19 vaccine or a placebo. The CDR3 DNA is TGTGCCAGCAGCTTAGGAGGCAGGGGGCTAGTTTGGCACGAGCAGTACTTC. This sequence encodes CASSLGGRGLVWHEQYF.